This TCR beta chain was found in a study of shared clonotypes between healthy human individuals. Germline CDR1 and CDR2: SQVTM and ANQGSEA. The CDR3 is made up of 12 amino acids. V was shortened by 7 bases and J by 7 bases, with 16 bases between the two germline ends. Repertoires were generated with immunoSEQ multiplex PCR, while TCRdb's copy carries only in-frame clones and drops some. The table includes some 2.4 million clones, approximately 93% detected once. A CD45RA-negative memory subset and a CD45RA+ naive subset were separated from the CD4+ cells. Source material: naive CD4+ T cells from PBMCs. Stated subset: CD45RA+ positively selected. The receptor's source is a man between 18 and 29 years old in good health. Some clones in this sample may be carry-over from other donors' samples. This chain connects TRBV29-1 to TRBJ1-2, with D perhaps matching TRBD1 (6 bases). The DNA of the CDR3 is TGCAGCGGCCGGGACACCGACGGTGGCTACACCTTC. It encodes CSGRDTDGGYTF.